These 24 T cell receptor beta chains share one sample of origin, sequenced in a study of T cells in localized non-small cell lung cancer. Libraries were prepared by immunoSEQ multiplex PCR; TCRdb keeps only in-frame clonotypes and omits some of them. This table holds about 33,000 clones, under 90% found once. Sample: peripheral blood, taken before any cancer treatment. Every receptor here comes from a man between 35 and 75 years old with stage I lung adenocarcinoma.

The CDR3 sequence: CASSIRGGQGANPQYF. CDR3 sequence (DNA): TGTGCCAGTAGTATAAGGGGCGGACAGGGGGCGAATCCGCAGTATTTT. The rearrangement uses TRBV19 and TRBJ2-3, with TRBD1 matching over 11 bases. Germline lookup yields CDR1 LNHDA and CDR2 SQIVND (reference sequence). CDR3 length equals 16 residues. V shed 2 bases, J shed 10 bases, and the junction held 11 bases outside the gene matches.

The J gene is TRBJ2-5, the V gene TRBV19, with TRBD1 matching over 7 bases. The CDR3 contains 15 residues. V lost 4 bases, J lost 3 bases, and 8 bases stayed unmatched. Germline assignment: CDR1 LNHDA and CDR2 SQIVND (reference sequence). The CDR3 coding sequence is TGTGCCAGTAGTAGGTCCAATACAGGGGAAGAGACCCAGTACTTC. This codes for CASSRSNTGEETQYF.

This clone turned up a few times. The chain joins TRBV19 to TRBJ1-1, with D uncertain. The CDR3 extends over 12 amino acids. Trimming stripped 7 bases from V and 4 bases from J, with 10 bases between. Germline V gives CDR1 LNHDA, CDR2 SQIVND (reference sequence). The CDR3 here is CASKIGVTEAFF. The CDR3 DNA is TGTGCCAGTAAAATCGGGGTCACTGAAGCTTTCTTT.

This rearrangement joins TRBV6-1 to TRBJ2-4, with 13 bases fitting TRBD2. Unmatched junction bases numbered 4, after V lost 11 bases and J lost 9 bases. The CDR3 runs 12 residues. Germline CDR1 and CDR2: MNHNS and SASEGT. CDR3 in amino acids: CAGGLAGVIQYF. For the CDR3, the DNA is TGTGCCGGCGGACTAGCGGGGGTCATTCAGTACTTC.

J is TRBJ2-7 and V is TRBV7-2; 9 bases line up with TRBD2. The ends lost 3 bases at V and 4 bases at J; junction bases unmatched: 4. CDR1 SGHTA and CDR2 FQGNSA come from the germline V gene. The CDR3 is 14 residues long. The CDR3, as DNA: TGTGCCAGCAGCTTTGGCGGGGGGGCTTACGAGCAGTACTTC. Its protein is CASSFGGGAYEQYF.

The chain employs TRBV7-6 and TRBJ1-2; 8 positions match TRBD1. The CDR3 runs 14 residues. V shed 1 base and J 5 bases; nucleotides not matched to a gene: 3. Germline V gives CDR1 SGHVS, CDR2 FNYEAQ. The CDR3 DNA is TGTGCCAGCAGCTTAGAAGACAGGGGATATGGCTACACCTTC. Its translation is CASSLEDRGYGYTF.

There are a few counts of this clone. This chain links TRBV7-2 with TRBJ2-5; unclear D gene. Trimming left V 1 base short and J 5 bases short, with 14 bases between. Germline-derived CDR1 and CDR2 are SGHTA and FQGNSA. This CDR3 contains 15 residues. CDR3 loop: CASSLVGRRAETQYF. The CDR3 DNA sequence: TGTGCCAGCAGCTTAGTAGGGCGACGTGCGGAGACCCAGTACTTC.

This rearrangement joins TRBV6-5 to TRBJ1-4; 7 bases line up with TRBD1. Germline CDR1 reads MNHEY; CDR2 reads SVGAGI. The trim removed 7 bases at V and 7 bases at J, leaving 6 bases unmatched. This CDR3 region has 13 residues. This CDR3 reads CASKRQGSEKLFF. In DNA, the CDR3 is TGTGCCAGCAAACGACAGGGATCTGAAAAACTGTTTTTT.

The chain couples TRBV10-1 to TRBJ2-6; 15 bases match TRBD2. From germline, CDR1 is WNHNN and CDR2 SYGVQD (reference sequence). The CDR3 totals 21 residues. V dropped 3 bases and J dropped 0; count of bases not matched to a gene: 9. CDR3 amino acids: CASSERGLAGGKYSGANVLTF. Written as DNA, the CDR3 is TGCGCCAGCAGTGAAAGAGGACTAGCGGGGGGGAAGTACTCTGGGGCCAACGTCCTGACTTTC.

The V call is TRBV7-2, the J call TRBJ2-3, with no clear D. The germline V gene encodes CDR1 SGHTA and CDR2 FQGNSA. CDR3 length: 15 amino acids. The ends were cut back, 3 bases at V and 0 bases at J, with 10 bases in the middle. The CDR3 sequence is CASSLSRASTDTQYF. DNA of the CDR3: TGTGCCAGCAGCTTGTCCCGGGCGAGCACAGATACGCAGTATTTT.

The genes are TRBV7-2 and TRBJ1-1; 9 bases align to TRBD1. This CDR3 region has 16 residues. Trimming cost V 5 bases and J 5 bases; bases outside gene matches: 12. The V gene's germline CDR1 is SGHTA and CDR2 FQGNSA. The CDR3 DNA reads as TGTGCCAGCAGCCCACTAGACAGGGGGGTATCTACTGAAGCTTTCTTT. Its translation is CASSPLDRGVSTEAFF. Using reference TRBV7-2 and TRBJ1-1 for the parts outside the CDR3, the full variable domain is GAGVSQSPSNKVTEKGKDVELRCDPISGHTALYWYRQSLGQGLEFLIYFQGNSAPDKSGLPSDRFSAERTGGSVSTLTIQRTQQEDSAVYLCASSPLDRGVSTEAFFGQGTRLTVV.

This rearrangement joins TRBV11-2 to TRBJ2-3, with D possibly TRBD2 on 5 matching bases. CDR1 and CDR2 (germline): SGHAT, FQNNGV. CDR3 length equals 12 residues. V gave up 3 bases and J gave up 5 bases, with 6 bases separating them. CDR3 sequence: CASSFSVDTQYF. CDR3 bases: TGTGCCAGCAGCTTTAGCGTAGATACGCAGTATTTT. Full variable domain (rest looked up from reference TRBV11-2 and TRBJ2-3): EAGVAQSPRYKIIEKRQSVAFWCNPISGHATLYWYQQILGQGPKLLIQFQNNGVVDDSQLPKDRFSAERLKGVDSTLKIQPAKLEDSAVYLCASSFSVDTQYFGPGTRLTVL.

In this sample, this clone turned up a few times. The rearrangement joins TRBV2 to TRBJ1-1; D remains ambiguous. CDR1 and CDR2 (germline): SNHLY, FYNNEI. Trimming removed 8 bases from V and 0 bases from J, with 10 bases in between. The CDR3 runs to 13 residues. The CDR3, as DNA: TGTGCCAGCGCATTAGGTATGAACACTGAAGCTTTCTTT. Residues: CASALGMNTEAFF.

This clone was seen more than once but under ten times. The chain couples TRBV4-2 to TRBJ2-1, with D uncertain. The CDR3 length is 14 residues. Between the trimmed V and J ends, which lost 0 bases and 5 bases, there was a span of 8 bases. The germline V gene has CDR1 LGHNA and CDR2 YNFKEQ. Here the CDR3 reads CASSQEDLNNEQFF. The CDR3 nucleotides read TGTGCCAGCAGCCAAGAGGATTTAAACAATGAGCAGTTCTTC.

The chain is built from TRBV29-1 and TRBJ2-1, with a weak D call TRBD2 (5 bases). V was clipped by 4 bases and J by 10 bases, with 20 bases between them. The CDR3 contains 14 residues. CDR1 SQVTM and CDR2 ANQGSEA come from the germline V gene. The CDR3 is CSVVRSLGSLEQFF. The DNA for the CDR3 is TGCAGCGTTGTACGTAGTCTGGGGAGTCTAGAGCAGTTCTTC.

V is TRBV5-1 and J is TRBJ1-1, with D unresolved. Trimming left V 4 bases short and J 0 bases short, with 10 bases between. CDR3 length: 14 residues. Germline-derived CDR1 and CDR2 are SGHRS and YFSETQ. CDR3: CASSRQSMNTEAFF. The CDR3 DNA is TGCGCCAGCAGCCGGCAGAGCATGAACACTGAAGCTTTCTTT.

The CDR3 DNA reads as TGTGCCAGCAGCCCGGGGGACAGGGGGACCCAGTACTTC. This gives the protein CASSPGDRGTQYF. The rearrangement uses TRBV7-8 and TRBJ2-5, with TRBD1 identical over 10 bases. The germline V gene has CDR1 SGHVS and CDR2 FQNEAQ. The length of the CDR3 is 13 residues. The J segment lost 7 bases and the V segment lost 5 bases, leaving 4 bases of the junction unmatched.

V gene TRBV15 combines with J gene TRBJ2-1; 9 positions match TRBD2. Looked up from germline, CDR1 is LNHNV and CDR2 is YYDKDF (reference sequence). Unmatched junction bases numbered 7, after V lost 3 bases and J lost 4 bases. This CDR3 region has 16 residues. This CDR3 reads CATSRALAGRYNEQFF. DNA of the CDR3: TGTGCCACCAGCAGGGCTCTAGCGGGGAGATACAATGAGCAGTTCTTC.

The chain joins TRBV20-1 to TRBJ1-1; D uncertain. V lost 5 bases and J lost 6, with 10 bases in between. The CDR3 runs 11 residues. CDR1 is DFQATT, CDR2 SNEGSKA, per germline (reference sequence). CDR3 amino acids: CSAYGVPEAFF. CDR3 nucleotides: TGCAGTGCTTACGGGGTCCCTGAAGCTTTCTTT.

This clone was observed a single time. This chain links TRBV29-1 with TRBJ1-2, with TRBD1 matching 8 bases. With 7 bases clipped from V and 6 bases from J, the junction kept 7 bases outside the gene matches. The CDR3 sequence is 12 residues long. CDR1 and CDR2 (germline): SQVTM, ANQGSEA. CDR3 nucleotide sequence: TGCAGCGGGCAGACAGGGGAAAATGGCTACACCTTC. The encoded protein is CSGQTGENGYTF.

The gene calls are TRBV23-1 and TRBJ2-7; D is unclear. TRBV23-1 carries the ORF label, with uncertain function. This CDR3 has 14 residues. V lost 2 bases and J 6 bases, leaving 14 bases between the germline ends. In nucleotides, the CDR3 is TGCGCCAGCAGTCAAAGGCCTCATTCCCCCGAGCAGTACTTC. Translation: CASSQRPHSPEQYF.

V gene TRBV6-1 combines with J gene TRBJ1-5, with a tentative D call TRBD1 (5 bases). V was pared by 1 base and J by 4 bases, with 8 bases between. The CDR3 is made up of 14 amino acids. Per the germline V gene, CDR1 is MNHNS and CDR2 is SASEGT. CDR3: CASSEGAGNQPQHF. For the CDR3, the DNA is TGTGCCAGCAGTGAAGGGGCAGGGAATCAGCCCCAGCATTTT.

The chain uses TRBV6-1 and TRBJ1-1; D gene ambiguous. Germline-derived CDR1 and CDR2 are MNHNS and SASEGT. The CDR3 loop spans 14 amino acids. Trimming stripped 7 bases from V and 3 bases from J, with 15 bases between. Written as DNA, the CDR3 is TGTGCCAGCACTACGGACCCAGCGGACACTGAAGCTTTCTTT. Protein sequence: CASTTDPADTEAFF.

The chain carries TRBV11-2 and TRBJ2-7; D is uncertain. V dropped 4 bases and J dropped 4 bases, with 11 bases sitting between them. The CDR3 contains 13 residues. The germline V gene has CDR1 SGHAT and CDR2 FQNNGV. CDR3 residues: CASSSFVQYEQYF. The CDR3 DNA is TGTGCCAGCAGCTCCTTCGTACAGTACGAGCAGTACTTC.